The clone carrying this T cell receptor (beta chain) is categorized as medium-sized (0.01 to 0.1%). Unmatched junction bases numbered 7, after V lost 4 bases and J lost 8 bases. CDR3 length: 14 amino acids. The germline CDR1 and CDR2 sequences are SGHVS and FNYEAQ. These data originate in a study of OX40 agonist ivuxolimab in advanced cancers. Study-wide background: Administration of intravenous ivuxolimab to patients occurred every 2 weeks at 0.01 to 10 mg/kg.

Measured with immunoSEQ multiplex PCR; TCRdb has only the in-frame clones, and not every one. The table has some 27,000 clones, roughly 85% seen once; the top ten hold 11%. Autoimmune disease history or systemic immunosuppression led to patients being barred. The TCR was taken from an adult with an advanced solid tumor such as melanoma, head and neck, liver or kidney cancer. The chain employs TRBV7-6 and TRBJ1-4, with 7 bases aligning to TRBD1. Source: CD4+ or CD8+ T cells sorted from blood, taken in a trial of the OX40 agonist ivuxolimab. CDR3 in DNA: TGTGCCAGCAGCTCCCGACAGGGTGAGGAAAAACTGTTTTTT. It translates to CASSSRQGEEKLFF.